The 20 T cell receptor beta chains reported below all come from one sample, sequenced in a study of blood T cells in healthy people across ages. Primed by a sample-barcoded 5' primer and a J-beta primer mix, a second PCR proceeded for 7 to 11 cycles. A single record per CDR3 protein comes from TCRdb applying MiXCR to the 5' RACE reads. This table has about 1.8 million distinct CDR3 sequences, just under 50% appearing once. What was sequenced was blood. Receptors were obtained from a woman aged 40-49 years in good health.

V is TRBV6-2 or TRBV6-3 and J is TRBJ2-2; D is possibly TRBD1 (6 bases). V was pared by 5 bases and J by 3 bases, with 13 bases between. Germline lookup yields CDR1 MNHEY and CDR2 SVGEGT. The CDR3 is 15 amino acids. This CDR3 reads CASSPINRDTGELFF. Here the CDR3 DNA reads TGTGCCAGCAGTCCTATCAACAGGGACACCGGGGAGCTGTTTTTT.

J is TRBJ2-5 and V is TRBV5-1; the D call may be TRBD1 or TRBD2 (6 bases each). The CDR3 loop spans 15 amino acids. The V end lost 5 bases, the J end lost 2 bases, and 16 bases lay between the germline ends. CDR1 is SGHRS, CDR2 YFSETQ, per germline. The CDR3 nucleotides read TGCGCCAGCAGTAGACTAGGGGGGACACAAGAGACCCAGTACTTC. Translated: CASSRLGGTQETQYF.

This clonotype turned up a few times. The chain employs TRBV12-3 or TRBV12-4 and TRBJ2-5, with D uncertain. Trimming removed 7 bases from V and 11 bases from J, with 17 bases in between. The CDR3 is 12 amino acids. CDR3 region: CASTQVGLSQYF. CDR3 coding DNA: TGTGCCAGCACCCAAGTGGGGTTGTCGCAGTACTTC.

The chain has TRBV10-3 and TRBJ2-5; D unclear. Germline V gene sequence: CDR1 ENHRY, CDR2 SYGVKD. CDR3 length: 15 amino acids. V was clipped by 0 bases and J by 1 base, with 9 bases between them. CDR3 loop: CAISESGLTQETQYF. The CDR3 bases are TGTGCCATCAGTGAGTCTGGGCTAACCCAAGAGACCCAGTACTTC.

This clonotype was detected only once. This chain connects TRBV20-1 to TRBJ2-3; 7 positions agree with TRBD1. The CDR3 sequence is 15 residues long. The J segment lost 8 bases and the V segment lost 0 bases, leaving 11 bases of the junction unmatched. The germline gives CDR1 DFQATT, CDR2 SNEGSKA (reference sequence). As DNA, the CDR3 is TGCAGTGCTAGAGATGGGGTAGGGGGCACAAGTACGCAGTATTTT. It translates to CSARDGVGGTSTQYF.

The rearrangement uses TRBV12-3 or TRBV12-4 and TRBJ2-1; tentative D call: TRBD1 (5 bases). The CDR3 contains 16 residues. Deletions cut 5 bases from V and 5 bases from J, with 19 bases between. The CDR3 DNA sequence: TGTGCCAGCAGTCCGCTACAGGTGCGTACAAACAATGAGCAGTTCTTC. Translating gives CASSPLQVRTNNEQFF.

Worth noting for this clonotype: A junction boundary mismatches the germline segment, possibly from a read error. The chain links TRBV7-2 to TRBJ2-3; 9 nucleotides agree with TRBD1. Germline V gene sequence: CDR1 SGHTA, CDR2 FQGNSA. CDR3 size: 15 residues. The CDR3 region is CASSSQGARTDTQYF. The CDR3 DNA sequence: TGCGCCAGCAGCTCACAGGGGGCGCGTACAGATACGCAGTATTTT.

This chain connects TRBV4-3 to TRBJ2-1, with 9 bases aligning to TRBD1. CDR1 LGHNA and CDR2 YSLEER come from the germline V gene. With V trimmed by 0 bases and J by 7 bases, 16 bases remained unmatched. This CDR3 has 19 residues. CDR3 in DNA: TGCGCCAGCAGCCAAGATCCCGGGTATGGGACAGGGATATTAAATGAGCAGTTCTTC. Translated, it gives CASSQDPGYGTGILNEQFF.

The chain recombines TRBV20-1 with TRBJ2-5; D is possibly TRBD1 (5 bases). This CDR3 comprises 13 residues. Germline V lookup: CDR1 DFQATT, CDR2 SNEGSKA (reference sequence). V dropped 4 bases and J dropped 2 bases, with 11 bases sitting between them. The chain's CDR3 is CSATVTVQETQYF. The CDR3 DNA is TGCAGTGCTACAGTGACAGTTCAAGAGACCCAGTACTTC.

This clonotype was seen a handful of times. This chain connects TRBV21-1 to TRBJ2-5; TRBD2 is taken as the D call from the table, unchecked against the DNA. TRBV21-1 is assigned pseudogene status. The CDR3 has 17 residues. The CDR3 sequence is CASSKAGSAGSQETQYF. The CDR3 DNA is TGTGCCAGCAGCAAAGCTGGATCCGCGGGGAGCCAAGAGACCCAGTACTTC.

The chain has TRBV5-5 and TRBJ2-7; TRBD1 agrees at 9 bases. CDR1 and CDR2 (germline): SGHKS, YYEKEE (reference sequence). Unmatched junction bases numbered 9, after V lost 7 bases and J lost 4 bases. This CDR3 is 14 amino acids long. The CDR3 DNA reads as TGTGCCAGCTCACCCCCCGGGACAGGGTACGAGCAGTACTTC. This encodes CASSPPGTGYEQYF.

This chain joins TRBV7-9 and TRBJ1-2; D is unclear. CDR3 size: 17 residues. The germline CDR1 and CDR2 sequences are SEHNR and FQNEAQ (reference sequence). V lost 8 bases and J 3 bases, leaving 25 bases between the germline ends. The CDR3 sequence is CASGRAPNKPGDYGYTF. CDR3 sequence (DNA): TGTGCCAGCGGTCGGGCGCCTAACAAGCCCGGGGACTATGGCTACACCTTC.

V is TRBV27 and J is TRBJ1-6; 7 bases agree with TRBD1. The length of the CDR3 is 15 residues. The V gene's germline CDR1 is MNHEY and CDR2 SMNVEV (reference sequence). Trimming removed 5 bases from V and 7 bases from J; junction bases left unmatched: 8. The DNA for the CDR3 is TGTGCCAGCAGTACTCACAGGGGACGCAATTCACCCCTCCACTTT. This gives the protein CASSTHRGRNSPLHF.

The chain links TRBV5-1 to TRBJ1-2, with TRBD1 matching 8 bases. This CDR3 comprises 17 residues. Germline V gene lookup returns CDR1 SGHRS and CDR2 YFSETQ. With V trimmed by 0 bases and J by 2 bases, 9 bases remained unmatched. CDR3 protein: CASSLGSPGGENYGYTF. The CDR3 DNA reads TGCGCCAGCAGCTTGGGAAGCCCAGGGGGCGAGAACTATGGCTACACCTTC.

This chain connects TRBV5-1 to TRBJ2-5; tentatively, D is TRBD2 (6 bases). Trimming removed 0 bases at V and 2 bases at J, with 17 bases between. Germline V gene data show CDR1 as SGHRS and CDR2 as YFSETQ. The CDR3 runs 17 residues. Here the CDR3 DNA reads TGCGCCAGCAGCTTGGGGAGGGCCCAAATGGCGCAAGAGACCCAGTACTTC. Protein: CASSLGRAQMAQETQYF.

The chain joins TRBV20-1 to TRBJ1-2; the match to TRBD1 covers 7 bases. CDR1 is DFQATT, CDR2 SNEGSKA, per germline (reference sequence). After removal of 6 bases from V and 8 bases from J, the junction contained 9 bases not matched to a gene. This CDR3 is built from 12 residues. CDR3: CSAPRQGGGYTF. CDR3 in DNA: TGCAGTGCCCCCCGACAGGGAGGCGGCTACACCTTC.

This chain uses TRBV3-1 with TRBJ2-3, with TRBD2 matching over 8 bases. CDR3 size: 15 residues. V shed 3 bases and J 6 bases; nucleotides not matched to a gene: 8. CDR1 LGHDT and CDR2 YNNKEL come from the germline V gene (reference sequence). Written as DNA, the CDR3 is TGTGCCAGCAGCCATCTCGGGGGGGCGGCGGATACGCAGTATTTT. Its translation is CASSHLGGAADTQYF.

This clonotype was picked up one time. CDR3 nucleotides: TGTGCCATCAGTGAGTCGGCCCCGACAGGGGGAGAGACCCAGTTCTTC. It encodes CAISESAPTGGETQFF. V gene TRBV10-3 combines with J gene TRBJ2-1; TRBD1 agrees at 9 bases. In germline, CDR1 is ENHRY, CDR2 SYGVKD. This CDR3 comprises 16 residues. Trimming removed 0 bases from V and 13 bases from J; junction bases left unmatched: 13.

The chain carries TRBV29-1 and TRBJ2-7, with a weak D call TRBD1 (6 bases). Trimming stripped 2 bases from V and 5 bases from J, with 16 bases between. Germline CDR1 reads SQVTM; CDR2 reads ANQGSEA. The CDR3 totals 14 residues. CDR3 loop: CSVEYGRGDNEQYF. The CDR3 DNA reads as TGCAGCGTTGAATACGGTAGAGGGGACAACGAGCAGTACTTC.

This clonotype was detected only once. V usage is TRBV7-2 and J usage is TRBJ2-3; no firm D call. There are 15 residues in the CDR3. The V gene's germline CDR1 is SGHTA and CDR2 FQGNSA. V lost 2 bases and J 2 bases, leaving 11 bases between the germline ends. The CDR3 DNA follows: TGTGCCAGCAGCTTACGCCTTATACTCACAGATACGCAGTATTTT. Amino acids: CASSLRLILTDTQYF.